Presented here are 19 T cell receptor beta chains from one specimen sequenced in a study of blood T cell repertoires in COVID-19 (TCRdb year 2020). Receptor amplification or capture employed the immunoSEQ multiplex PCR assay. TCRdb retrieved this table from immuneACCESS and kept in-frame rearrangements only. Not all clones are present; in checked studies, unresolved V genes account for under half, and no reason is known for the remainder. The sample table shows 200,000 or so clones, and around 84% are seen once. Clones ranked in the top ten supply more than 4.5% of the sample. Sequenced input: peripheral blood. The receptors shown here come from a woman in her sixties or seventies who had recovered from COVID-19.

The gene calls are TRBV7-2 and TRBJ1-2; D not certain. Trimming pared 6 bases from V and 4 bases from J, leaving 9 bases between. The CDR3 contains 12 residues. CDR1 is SGHTA, CDR2 FQGNSA, per germline. The CDR3 loop reads CASSRTFYGYTF. The CDR3 DNA follows: TGTGCCAGCAGTCGAACATTCTATGGCTACACCTTC. The full variable domain, rest sourced from reference TRBV7-2 and TRBJ1-2, is GAGVSQSPSNKVTEKGKDVELRCDPISGHTALYWYRQSLGQGLEFLIYFQGNSAPDKSGLPSDRFSAERTGGSVSTLTIQRTQQEDSAVYLCASSRTFYGYTFGSGTRLTVV.

The CDR3 bases are TGCGCCAGCAGCTTGATTGGCAACACCTACGAGCAGTACTTC. Its translation: CASSLIGNTYEQYF. The V call is TRBV5-1, the J call TRBJ2-7, with D uncertain. Per germline, CDR1 SGHRS and CDR2 YFSETQ. V was cut by 1 base and J by 2 bases, with 10 bases left in between. This CDR3 spans 14 amino acids.

The genes are TRBV7-2 and TRBJ2-5, with TRBD1 identical over 10 bases. Looked up from germline, CDR1 is SGHTA and CDR2 is FQGNSA. This CDR3 region has 15 residues. The V and J ends lost 5 bases and 3 bases, in that order; junction bases with no gene match: 6. The CDR3 loop reads CASSPRDRGEETQYF. CDR3 DNA: TGTGCCAGCAGCCCCCGGGACAGGGGCGAAGAGACCCAGTACTTC.

This chain links TRBV19 with TRBJ1-5; TRBD1 is a possible D gene (5 bases). Trimming pared 6 bases from V and 11 bases from J, leaving 20 bases between. This CDR3 spans 14 amino acids. Germline CDR1 reads LNHDA; CDR2 reads SQIVND (reference sequence). The CDR3 spells CASSLGAGRGAQHF. CDR3 coding DNA: TGTGCCAGTAGCCTCGGGGCAGGGAGGGGAGCCCAGCATTTT.

V and J are TRBV5-3 and TRBJ2-7, with D perhaps TRBD1 (6 bases). TRBV5-3 counts as an open reading frame of uncertain function. CDR3 size: 15 residues. V dropped 1 base and J dropped 2 bases, with 13 bases sitting between them. CDR3 sequence (DNA): TGTGCCAGAAGCTTGTCAGGACAGCTTCCCTACGAGCAGTACTTC. This translates into CARSLSGQLPYEQYF.

The rearrangement uses TRBV4-1 and TRBJ1-2; D gene ambiguous. This CDR3 region has 16 residues. Germline loops: CDR1 MGHRA, CDR2 YSYEKL. Trimming removed 0 bases at V and 1 base at J, with 12 bases between. CDR3 residues: CASSQEAGSVNYGYTF. CDR3 in DNA: TGCGCCAGCAGCCAAGAAGCGGGGAGTGTTAACTATGGCTACACCTTC.

This chain links TRBV2 with TRBJ1-5; 7 positions match TRBD1. Germline CDR1 SNHLY, CDR2 FYNNEI. This CDR3 has 15 amino acids. V lost 3 bases to trimming and J lost 2 bases; unmatched junction nucleotides: 4. The CDR3 DNA reads as TGTGCCAGCAGTGATGGACAGGTAGGCAATCAGCCCCAGCATTTT. This codes for CASSDGQVGNQPQHF.

This chain uses TRBV12-3 or TRBV12-4 with TRBJ2-1; possibly TRBD2 for D (5 bases). There are 13 residues in the CDR3. Trimming took 6 bases from V and 5 from J, leaving 11 bases between them. The CDR3 DNA follows: TGTGCCAGCAGCCATCTGGGAGACAATGAGCAGTTCTTC. Translated, it gives CASSHLGDNEQFF.

The rearrangement links TRBV2 to TRBJ2-5; D perhaps matches TRBD2 (7 bases). CDR1 and CDR2 (germline): SNHLY, FYNNEI. With 7 bases removed from V and 1 base from J, the gap between germline ends came to 16 bases. The CDR3 spans 15 residues. As DNA, the CDR3 is TGTGCCAGCATCCGGGCGGGGGCCCGCCAAGAGACCCAGTACTTC. Residues: CASIRAGARQETQYF.

The genes are TRBV5-4 and TRBJ2-3; 10 positions agree with TRBD2. The CDR3 totals 15 residues. Germline assignment: CDR1 SGHNT and CDR2 YYREEE (reference sequence). V dropped 0 bases and J dropped 6; count of bases not matched to a gene: 4. The CDR3 nucleotides are TGTGCCAGCAGCTTGGAAGCGGGGGGGCGCGATACGCAGTATTTT. It encodes CASSLEAGGRDTQYF.

The V call is TRBV29-1, the J call TRBJ1-5, with 7 bases lining up with TRBD1. CDR1 SQVTM and CDR2 ANQGSEA come from the germline V gene. V was clipped by 6 bases and J by 0 bases; unmatched bases: 2. The CDR3 consists of 13 residues. CDR3 DNA sequence: TGCAGCGTACGACAGGGTAGCAATCAGCCCCAGCATTTT. Its translation is CSVRQGSNQPQHF.

V gene TRBV19 combines with J gene TRBJ1-4, with 7 bases fitting TRBD1. Germline CDR1 is LNHDA and CDR2 is SQIVND (reference sequence). The CDR3 is 17 residues long. After removal of 5 bases from V and 8 bases from J, the junction contained 17 bases not matched to a gene. In nucleotides, the CDR3 is TGTGCCAGTAGTCGGTTCGGGCGACAGGGAACGGAGGAAAAACTGTTTTTT. Translation: CASSRFGRQGTEEKLFF.

The chain is built from TRBV3-1 (or the pseudogene TRBV3-2) and TRBJ1-4, with unresolved D. CDR3 length: 14 residues. Germline V gene data show CDR1 as LGHDT and CDR2 as YNNKEL (reference sequence). The V end lost 2 bases, the J end lost 8 bases, and 12 bases lay between the germline ends. This CDR3 reads CASSQRARGEKLFF. DNA of the CDR3: TGTGCCAGCAGCCAAAGGGCGCGGGGAGAAAAACTGTTTTTT.

This clone appeared once. The CDR3 reads CASGWDRGARMPSQEQYF. CDR3 coding DNA: TGTGCCAGCGGCTGGGACAGGGGGGCTAGGATGCCCTCTCAGGAGCAGTACTTC. The chain uses TRBV27 and TRBJ2-7; 11 bases map to TRBD1. CDR1 and CDR2 from the germline V gene are MNHEY and SMNVEV (reference sequence). This CDR3 has 18 residues. J was trimmed by 7 bases and V by 8 bases; bases with no gene match: 22.

This clone has only one observation. V is TRBV30 and J is TRBJ1-5; D gene ambiguous. The germline V gene has CDR1 GTSNPN and CDR2 SVGIG (reference sequence). V was trimmed by 2 bases and J by 5 bases, leaving 10 bases between them. The CDR3 loop spans 13 amino acids. The CDR3 region has the DNA TGTGCCTGGAGTCAGAGGGCGGATCAGCCCCAGCATTTT. Protein sequence: CAWSQRADQPQHF.

This clone was recorded only once. The chain joins TRBV7-6 to TRBJ2-2; 7 bases match TRBD2. V gave up 5 bases and J gave up 0 bases; unmatched junction bases: 9. CDR1 is SGHVS, CDR2 FNYEAQ, per germline. The CDR3 is made up of 17 amino acids. The CDR3 region has the DNA TGTGCCAGCAGCCCAGGCTTCGCGGGGGCGAACACCGGGGAGCTGTTTTTT. It translates to CASSPGFAGANTGELFF.

About this clone: Other DNA sequences in this sample translate to the same CDR3. The J gene is TRBJ1-1, the V gene TRBV6-5; TRBD1 matches at 10 bases. The V gene end was trimmed by 0 bases and the J gene end by 3 bases; junction bases not matched to a gene: 1. The CDR3 contains 15 residues. CDR1 is MNHEY, CDR2 SVGAGI, per germline. The CDR3, as DNA: TGTGCCAGCAGTTACTCTGGACAGGGGGACACTGAAGCTTTCTTT. Protein sequence: CASSYSGQGDTEAFF.

This clone was seen only once. The chain has TRBV7-9 and TRBJ2-1; the D gene is possibly TRBD1 (5 bases). The CDR3 runs to 14 residues. In germline, CDR1 is SEHNR, CDR2 FQNEAQ (reference sequence). The V and J ends lost 1 base and 8 bases respectively, with 12 bases between them. This chain's CDR3 is CASSLVDSLDEQFF. CDR3 nucleotide sequence: TGTGCCAGCAGCTTAGTTGACAGTCTCGATGAGCAGTTCTTC. The full variable domain, its missing parts supplied by reference TRBV7-9 and TRBJ2-1, is DTGVSQNPRHKITKRGQNVTFRCDPISEHNRLYWYRQTLGQGPEFLTYFQNEAQLEKSRLLSDRFSAERPKGSFSTLEIQRTEQGDSAMYLCASSLVDSLDEQFFGPGTRLTVL.

The chain links TRBV6-1 to TRBJ2-6; no definite D call. The ends were cut back, 2 bases at V and 4 bases at J, with 3 bases in the middle. CDR3 length equals 13 residues. Germline CDR1 reads MNHNS; CDR2 reads SASEGT. CDR3 sequence (DNA): TGTGCCAGCAGTGAATCAGGGGCCAACGTCCTGACTTTC. Translating it yields CASSESGANVLTF.